The entry that follows covers one T cell receptor beta chain sequence. This clone was seen just once. Its binding antigen is unknown. There are no base qualities to consult, and no much larger clone falls within one base. The data originate from a study of beta chain features in type 1 diabetes (dated by TCRdb to the late 2010s). About the investigation overall: Mean age, gender distribution, total cell number and subset yield did not differ between patients and healthy donors. A total of some 100,000,000 sorted cells were examined across all samples, and the number of cells per subset was strongly correlated with RNA yield. In the study, TCRB repertoires of sorted circulating CD4+ T cell subsets from recently diagnosed type 1 diabetes patients were compared with those of matched healthy donors. Regulatory and stem cell-like memory subsets were isolated from only 8 patients and 8 healthy donors, whereas naive and central memory subsets came from all 30 or so donors.

Each donor gave one peripheral blood draw, averaging roughly 0.11 L, which was collected into heparinised tubes. Using a panel that included CD45RO, CCR7, CD25, CD127, CD95 and CD27, naive, central memory, regulatory and stem cell-like memory CD4+ T cells were sorted on a BD FACSAria II. Purity was above 95% for every sorted population. Right away, PBMCs were isolated by Lymphoprep density gradient centrifugation and were stained directly, with no culture step. So that batch effects would be minimized, each experiment stained and sorted samples in pairs, pairing one healthy donor with one patient. The research as a whole found: At VDJ recombination sites, type 1 diabetes patients had fewer insertions and more deleted nucleotides, which implies abnormalities in thymic rearrangement. Only small numbers of individuals were included in the HLA sub-analyses, which left unresolved whether HLA type had any influence on TCRB rearrangement. Because cDNA was sequenced instead of genomic DNA, highly expressing activated cells could be over-represented, though the groups showed no difference in activation or CD3 levels. A moderate but significant shortening of TCRB CDR3 length was observed in type 1 diabetes patients in all four CD4+ subsets. Shorter templates might have been favored by PCR, but patient and control samples were amplified and corrected together, so both groups would have been affected equally by any skew. Naive, central memory and regulatory TCRB repertoires appeared to be more alike among patients than among healthy donors.

V loses 6 bases, J loses 6 bases, and the germline ends lie 14 bases apart. The cysteine opens and the phenylalanine closes a CDR3 of 13 amino acids. This entry keeps only the CDR3 DNA: 39 bases, framed from base 1. According to the germline V gene, CDR1 reads MDHEN and CDR2 reads SYDVKM. All of the isolated RNA was reverse transcribed with the High Capacity cDNA Reverse Transcription Kit, so expressed TCRB transcripts were sequenced. Deep immunoSEQ sequencing was applied to naive, central memory and regulatory T cell samples, giving an average of roughly 3.6 million total reads per sample. After sorted cells were lysed in RLT buffer, RNA was extracted with DNase-treated RNeasy Micro or Mini kits, with the choice depending on cell number. Each cell subset was processed separately to prevent cross-contamination, with patient and healthy donor samples processed together. The immunoSEQ multiplex PCR was used to amplify TCRB sequences from cDNA, generating 87-bp fragments that spanned the CDR3 region. The amplicons were sequenced using the Illumina HiSeq platform. As for the original processing: Synthetic template baselines were used to correct PCR bias computationally, reads within Hamming distance 2 were collapsed together, and singletons that could not be merged were discarded. Reads were aligned against IMGT to assign V, D and J genes, CDR3 length and insertions or deletions at six rearrangement sites. Within each subset, clonotype counts were normalized to sorted cell number, and only after that were true diversity and Gini coefficients computed with the tcR R package. Repertoire sharing was quantified using the overlap coefficient calculated on TCRB nucleotide sequences. Out-of-frame TCRB sequences from naive cells were analyzed as a proxy for the pre-selection repertoire. Not all clones reach the TCRdb copy of this immuneACCESS table, which keeps in-frame sequences only. Checked studies attribute under half of the gap to unresolved V genes and leave the rest unexplained. V and J calls and clone size are copied from that table; D and trimming were computed from the DNA. Present in this sample are 900,000 or so clones, around a sixth of which were seen just once. The ten biggest clones cover around 0.02% of the sample.

The clonotype comes from a woman younger than 30 in good health. This chain is built from TRBV28 and TRBJ1-1, with a weak D call of TRBD1 (5 bases match). The sequenced sample consisted of naive CD4+ T cells from blood. The sample's cell subset or site label is to be understood as: true naive CD4+ T cells. The sequenced DNA: TGTGCCAGCAGGCGGGGACCGGGAGCTGAAGCTTTCTTT. It is translated as CASRRGPGAEAFF.